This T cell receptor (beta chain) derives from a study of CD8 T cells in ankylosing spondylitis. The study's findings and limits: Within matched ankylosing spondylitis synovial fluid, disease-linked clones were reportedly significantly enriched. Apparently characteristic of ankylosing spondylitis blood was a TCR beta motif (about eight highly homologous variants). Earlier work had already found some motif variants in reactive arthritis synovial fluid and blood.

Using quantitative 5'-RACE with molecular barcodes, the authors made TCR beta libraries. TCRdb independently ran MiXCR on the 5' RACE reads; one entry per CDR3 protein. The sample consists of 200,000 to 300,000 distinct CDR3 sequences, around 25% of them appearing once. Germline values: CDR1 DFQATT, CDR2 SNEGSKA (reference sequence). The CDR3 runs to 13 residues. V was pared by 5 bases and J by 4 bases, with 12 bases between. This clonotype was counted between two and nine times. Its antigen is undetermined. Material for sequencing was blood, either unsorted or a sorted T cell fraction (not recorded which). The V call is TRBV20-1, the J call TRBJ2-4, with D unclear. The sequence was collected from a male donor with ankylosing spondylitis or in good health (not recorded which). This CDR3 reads CSADAGLKNIQYF. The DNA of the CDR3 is TGCAGTGCTGATGCTGGGCTAAAAAACATTCAGTACTTC.